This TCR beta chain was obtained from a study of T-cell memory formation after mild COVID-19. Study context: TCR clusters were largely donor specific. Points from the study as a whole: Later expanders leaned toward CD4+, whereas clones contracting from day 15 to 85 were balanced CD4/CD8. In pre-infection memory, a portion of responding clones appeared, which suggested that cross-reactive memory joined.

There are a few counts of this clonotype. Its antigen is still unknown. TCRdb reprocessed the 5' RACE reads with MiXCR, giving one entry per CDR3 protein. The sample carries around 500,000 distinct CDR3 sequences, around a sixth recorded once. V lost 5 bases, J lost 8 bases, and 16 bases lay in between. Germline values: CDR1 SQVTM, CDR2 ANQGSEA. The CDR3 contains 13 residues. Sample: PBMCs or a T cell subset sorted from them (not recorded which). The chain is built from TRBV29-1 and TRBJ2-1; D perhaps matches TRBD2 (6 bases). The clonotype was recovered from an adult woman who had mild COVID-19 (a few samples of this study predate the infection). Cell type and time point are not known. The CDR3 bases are TGCAGCGTTCCTTCCAGCGGAGGGTATGAGCAGTTCTTC. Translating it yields CSVPSSGGYEQFF.